Each of the 24 T cell receptor beta chains below was sequenced from the same sample in a study of cytotoxic CD8 clonotypes in ibrutinib-treated CLL. TCRdb's table, derived via immunoSEQ multiplex PCR, lists solely in-frame clones and lacks some. Of about 40,000 clones listed, roughly two thirds were seen once; the top ten hold roughly a tenth. Sequencing was performed on PBMCs, taken at disease progression, from a patient treated with ibrutinib. These TCRs come from a human donor with chronic lymphocytic leukemia.

The chain recombines TRBV27 with TRBJ1-5; D is ambiguous. V was pared by 2 bases and J by 1 base, with 9 bases between. The length of the CDR3 is 15 residues. The germline gives CDR1 MNHEY, CDR2 SMNVEV (reference sequence). Here the CDR3 DNA reads TGTGCCAGCAGTTTAAGGGTAGGGAGCAATCAGCCCCAGCATTTT. Its protein product is CASSLRVGSNQPQHF.

The chain links TRBV11-2 to TRBJ2-7; 8 nucleotides align to TRBD1. The germline V gene has CDR1 SGHAT and CDR2 FQNNGV. The CDR3 is 16 residues long. Trimming took 4 bases from V and 3 from J; bases not matched to a gene: 11. CDR3: CASSSTGQGFIYEQYF. DNA of the CDR3: TGTGCCAGCAGCTCGACAGGACAGGGTTTCATCTACGAGCAGTACTTC.

The chain has TRBV5-1 and TRBJ1-2; D is unresolved. Trimming stripped 0 bases from V and 4 bases from J, with 13 bases between. Germline loops: CDR1 SGHRS, CDR2 YFSETQ. The CDR3 is 15 residues long. The CDR3 DNA sequence: TGCGCCAGCAGCTTGGCCGGGGAAGAGGGCTATGGCTACACCTTC. Protein product: CASSLAGEEGYGYTF.

The J gene is TRBJ2-7, the V gene TRBV28; TRBD2 is a possible D gene (7 bases). The germline V and J ends were trimmed by 8 bases and 4 bases, with 21 bases remaining between them. Germline V gene data show CDR1 as MDHEN and CDR2 as SYDVKM. CDR3 size: 15 residues. The CDR3 protein is CASFHRGAGKYEQYF. As DNA, the CDR3 is TGTGCCAGCTTCCACCGGGGGGCAGGGAAGTACGAGCAGTACTTC.

The chain uses TRBV7-3 and TRBJ2-3; D possibly corresponds to TRBD2 (6 bases). Trimming took off 4 bases at V and 2 bases at J, with 13 bases between the two ends. Germline assignment: CDR1 SGHTA and CDR2 FQGTGA. The CDR3 is 15 amino acids. This CDR3 reads CASSSSGGYTDTQYF. The CDR3 nucleotides are TGTGCCAGCAGCTCATCCGGGGGATACACAGATACGCAGTATTTT.

The V and J genes are TRBV5-1 and TRBJ2-1; D uncertain. Trimming took off 0 bases at V and 5 bases at J, with 6 bases between the two ends. Germline V gives CDR1 SGHRS, CDR2 YFSETQ. The CDR3 is made up of 13 amino acids. This CDR3 reads CASSLGGDNEQFF. In DNA form, the CDR3 reads TGCGCCAGCAGCTTGGGAGGTGACAATGAGCAGTTCTTC.

V is TRBV11-3 and J is TRBJ2-1; TRBD1 matches at 8 bases. Unmatched junction bases numbered 1, after V lost 0 bases and J lost 3 bases. CDR1 is SGHNT and CDR2 is YENEEA in the germline V gene. CDR3 length: 15 residues. The CDR3 sequence is CASSLEQGGYNEQFF. CDR3 nucleotides: TGTGCCAGCAGCTTAGAACAGGGGGGCTACAATGAGCAGTTCTTC.

The CDR3 DNA follows: TGTGCCAGCAGCTTAGAAGGTCAGCCCCAGCATTTT. Translating gives CASSLEGQPQHF. The chain uses TRBV7-8 and TRBJ1-5; unclear D gene. The germline V and J ends were trimmed by 1 base and 6 bases, with 4 bases remaining between them. This CDR3 has 12 residues. From germline, CDR1 is SGHVS and CDR2 FQNEAQ.

A few counts support this clone. V is TRBV5-4 and J is TRBJ2-3; no reliable D call. This CDR3 is built from 13 residues. Germline V gives CDR1 SGHNT, CDR2 YYREEE (reference sequence). V lost 0 bases, J lost 6 bases, and 8 bases lay in between. The CDR3 spells CASSLGDADTQYF. For the CDR3, the DNA is TGTGCCAGCAGCTTGGGTGATGCGGATACGCAGTATTTT.

The chain links TRBV28 to TRBJ1-2, with TRBD1 matching over 8 bases. V shed 5 bases, J shed 4 bases, and the junction held 9 bases outside the gene matches. CDR1 MDHEN and CDR2 SYDVKM come from the germline V gene. This CDR3 spans 15 amino acids. The CDR3 DNA reads as TGTGCCAGCAGTCCCATGGGACAGGAAGCCTATGGCTACACCTTC. Protein: CASSPMGQEAYGYTF.

The genes are TRBV15 and TRBJ1-5; no firm D call. The CDR3 length is 14 residues. V lost 6 bases and J lost 1, with 10 bases in between. From germline, CDR1 is LNHNV and CDR2 YYDKDF (reference sequence). The CDR3 nucleotides read TGTGCCACCAGAGGTGTTCCGAGCAATCAGCCCCAGCATTTT. Its translation: CATRGVPSNQPQHF.

This clone was detected once. V gene TRBV19 combines with J gene TRBJ2-1; no definite D call. V shed 3 bases and J shed 0 bases, with 9 bases lying between them. In germline, CDR1 is LNHDA, CDR2 SQIVND (reference sequence). CDR3 length: 15 residues. CDR3 DNA sequence: TGTGCCAGTAGTATCGGTCGGAGCTCCTACAATGAGCAGTTCTTC. It yields the protein CASSIGRSSYNEQFF.

The chain is built from TRBV9 and TRBJ2-3; D unresolved. Deletions cut 3 bases from V and 0 bases from J, with 5 bases between. Germline CDR1 is SGDLS and CDR2 is YYNGEE. The CDR3 has 13 amino acids. In DNA form, the CDR3 reads TGTGCCAGCAGCGCCCGTAGCACAGATACGCAGTATTTT. As protein: CASSARSTDTQYF.

The chain has TRBV25-1 and TRBJ2-3; 9 bases agree with TRBD1. CDR1 and CDR2 (germline): MGHDK, SYGVNS. Trimming took 8 bases from V and 4 from J; bases not matched to a gene: 16. CDR3 size: 17 residues. CDR3 DNA sequence: TGTGCCAGCTCCATCCCCGGACAGGGGCACACAGCAGATACGCAGTATTTT. It codes for CASSIPGQGHTADTQYF.

The chain recombines TRBV5-8 with TRBJ2-7; 9 nucleotides agree with TRBD1. CDR1 and CDR2 from the germline V gene are SGHTS and YDEGEE. There are 14 residues in the CDR3. Trimming removed 4 bases from V and 2 bases from J; junction bases left unmatched: 4. The CDR3 protein is CASSVQGAPYEQYF. CDR3 nucleotide sequence: TGTGCCAGCAGCGTACAGGGGGCCCCCTACGAGCAGTACTTC.

With respect to this clone: The identical CDR3 is also encoded by other nucleotide sequences in the sample. The rearrangement uses TRBV9 and TRBJ1-1, with D unresolved. Trimming cost V 0 bases and J 4 bases, with 10 bases left between them. CDR1 and CDR2 (germline): SGDLS, YYNGEE. The CDR3 sequence is 14 residues long. CDR3 DNA: TGTGCCAGCAGCGTAGGCGGTTTCGGCACTGAAGCTTTCTTT. It translates to CASSVGGFGTEAFF.

The J gene is TRBJ1-3, the V gene TRBV30, with 9 bases matching TRBD1. Trimming removed 0 bases from V and 2 bases from J; junction bases left unmatched: 5. The CDR3 length is 16 residues. From germline, CDR1 is GTSNPN and CDR2 SVGIG (reference sequence). The DNA of the CDR3 is TGTGCCTGGAGTGTCACAGGGGGCACCGCTGGAAACACCATATATTTT. It translates to CAWSVTGGTAGNTIYF.

This clone appeared a few times. The CDR3 spells CASSLRHHQELFF. The CDR3 DNA is TGTGCCAGCAGCTTAAGACACCACCAGGAGCTGTTTTTT. The chain carries TRBV11-3 and TRBJ2-2; D remains unclear. Germline lookup yields CDR1 SGHNT and CDR2 YENEEA. The germline V and J ends were trimmed by 2 bases and 10 bases, with 11 bases remaining between them. The CDR3 length is 13 residues.

This rearrangement joins TRBV6-1 to TRBJ2-6, with 7 bases aligning to TRBD1. Per the germline V gene, CDR1 is MNHNS and CDR2 is SASEGT. V was clipped by 8 bases and J by 2 bases; unmatched bases: 6. The CDR3 has 15 residues. Written as DNA, the CDR3 is TGTGCCAGCCTCTACACAGGGGCTGGGGCCAACGTCCTGACTTTC. It encodes CASLYTGAGANVLTF.

This clone was seen a few times. The J gene is TRBJ1-1, the V gene TRBV7-3; D is possibly TRBD1 (5 bases). Germline-derived CDR1 and CDR2 are SGHTA and FQGTGA. Trimming took off 5 bases at V and 2 bases at J, with 9 bases between the two ends. The CDR3 runs 13 residues. CDR3 sequence (DNA): TGTGCCAGCAGCACGGGACCAAACACTGAAGCTTTCTTT. Translation gives CASSTGPNTEAFF.

V usage is TRBV6-1 and J usage is TRBJ1-4; D possibly corresponds to TRBD1 (5 bases). Germline V lookup: CDR1 MNHNS, CDR2 SASEGT. CDR3 length equals 16 residues. The germline V and J ends were trimmed by 3 bases and 6 bases, with 17 bases remaining between them. The CDR3: CASSDEWAKGYEKLFF. In DNA form, the CDR3 reads TGTGCCAGCAGTGACGAGTGGGCCAAGGGGTATGAAAAACTGTTTTTT.

This sequence joins TRBV7-9 and TRBJ1-5; a weak D match, TRBD1 (5 bases). The CDR3 is 15 amino acids. Per the germline V gene, CDR1 is SEHNR and CDR2 is FQNEAQ (reference sequence). The germline V and J ends were trimmed by 4 bases and 6 bases, with 16 bases remaining between them. The CDR3 DNA follows: TGTGCCAGCAGCTCCTGGGACGGACGGCGTCAGCCCCAGCATTTT. This translates into CASSSWDGRRQPQHF. The whole variable domain, remainder taken from reference TRBV7-9 and TRBJ1-5, is DTGVSQNPRHKITKRGQNVTFRCDPISEHNRLYWYRQTLGQGPEFLTYFQNEAQLEKSRLLSDRFSAERPKGSFSTLEIQRTEQGDSAMYLCASSSWDGRRQPQHFGDGTRLSIL.

This clone has a handful of counts. V usage is TRBV18 and J usage is TRBJ2-7; a weak D match, TRBD2 (6 bases). The CDR3 consists of 13 residues. V was cut by 3 bases and J by 5 bases, with 11 bases left in between. Germline lookup yields CDR1 KGHSH and CDR2 LQKENI. The CDR3 DNA follows: TGTGCCAGCTCACCTCCTCCGGGGGACGAGCAGTACTTC. Its translation: CASSPPPGDEQYF. Combining the CDR3 with reference TRBV18 and TRBJ2-7 gives the whole variable domain NAGVMQNPRHLVRRRGQEARLRCSPMKGHSHVYWYRQLPEEGLKFMVYLQKENIIDESGMPKERFSAEFPKEGPSILRIQQVVRGDSAAYFCASSPPPGDEQYFGPGTRLTVT.

This chain joins TRBV11-1 and TRBJ2-7, with 8 bases that match TRBD1. The length of the CDR3 is 14 residues. After removal of 5 bases from V and 3 bases from J, the junction contained 6 bases not matched to a gene. CDR1 is SGHAT and CDR2 is FQDESV in the germline V gene (reference sequence). DNA for the CDR3: TGTGCCAGCAGCCCCAGACAGGGGCACTACGAGCAGTACTTC. This translates into CASSPRQGHYEQYF.